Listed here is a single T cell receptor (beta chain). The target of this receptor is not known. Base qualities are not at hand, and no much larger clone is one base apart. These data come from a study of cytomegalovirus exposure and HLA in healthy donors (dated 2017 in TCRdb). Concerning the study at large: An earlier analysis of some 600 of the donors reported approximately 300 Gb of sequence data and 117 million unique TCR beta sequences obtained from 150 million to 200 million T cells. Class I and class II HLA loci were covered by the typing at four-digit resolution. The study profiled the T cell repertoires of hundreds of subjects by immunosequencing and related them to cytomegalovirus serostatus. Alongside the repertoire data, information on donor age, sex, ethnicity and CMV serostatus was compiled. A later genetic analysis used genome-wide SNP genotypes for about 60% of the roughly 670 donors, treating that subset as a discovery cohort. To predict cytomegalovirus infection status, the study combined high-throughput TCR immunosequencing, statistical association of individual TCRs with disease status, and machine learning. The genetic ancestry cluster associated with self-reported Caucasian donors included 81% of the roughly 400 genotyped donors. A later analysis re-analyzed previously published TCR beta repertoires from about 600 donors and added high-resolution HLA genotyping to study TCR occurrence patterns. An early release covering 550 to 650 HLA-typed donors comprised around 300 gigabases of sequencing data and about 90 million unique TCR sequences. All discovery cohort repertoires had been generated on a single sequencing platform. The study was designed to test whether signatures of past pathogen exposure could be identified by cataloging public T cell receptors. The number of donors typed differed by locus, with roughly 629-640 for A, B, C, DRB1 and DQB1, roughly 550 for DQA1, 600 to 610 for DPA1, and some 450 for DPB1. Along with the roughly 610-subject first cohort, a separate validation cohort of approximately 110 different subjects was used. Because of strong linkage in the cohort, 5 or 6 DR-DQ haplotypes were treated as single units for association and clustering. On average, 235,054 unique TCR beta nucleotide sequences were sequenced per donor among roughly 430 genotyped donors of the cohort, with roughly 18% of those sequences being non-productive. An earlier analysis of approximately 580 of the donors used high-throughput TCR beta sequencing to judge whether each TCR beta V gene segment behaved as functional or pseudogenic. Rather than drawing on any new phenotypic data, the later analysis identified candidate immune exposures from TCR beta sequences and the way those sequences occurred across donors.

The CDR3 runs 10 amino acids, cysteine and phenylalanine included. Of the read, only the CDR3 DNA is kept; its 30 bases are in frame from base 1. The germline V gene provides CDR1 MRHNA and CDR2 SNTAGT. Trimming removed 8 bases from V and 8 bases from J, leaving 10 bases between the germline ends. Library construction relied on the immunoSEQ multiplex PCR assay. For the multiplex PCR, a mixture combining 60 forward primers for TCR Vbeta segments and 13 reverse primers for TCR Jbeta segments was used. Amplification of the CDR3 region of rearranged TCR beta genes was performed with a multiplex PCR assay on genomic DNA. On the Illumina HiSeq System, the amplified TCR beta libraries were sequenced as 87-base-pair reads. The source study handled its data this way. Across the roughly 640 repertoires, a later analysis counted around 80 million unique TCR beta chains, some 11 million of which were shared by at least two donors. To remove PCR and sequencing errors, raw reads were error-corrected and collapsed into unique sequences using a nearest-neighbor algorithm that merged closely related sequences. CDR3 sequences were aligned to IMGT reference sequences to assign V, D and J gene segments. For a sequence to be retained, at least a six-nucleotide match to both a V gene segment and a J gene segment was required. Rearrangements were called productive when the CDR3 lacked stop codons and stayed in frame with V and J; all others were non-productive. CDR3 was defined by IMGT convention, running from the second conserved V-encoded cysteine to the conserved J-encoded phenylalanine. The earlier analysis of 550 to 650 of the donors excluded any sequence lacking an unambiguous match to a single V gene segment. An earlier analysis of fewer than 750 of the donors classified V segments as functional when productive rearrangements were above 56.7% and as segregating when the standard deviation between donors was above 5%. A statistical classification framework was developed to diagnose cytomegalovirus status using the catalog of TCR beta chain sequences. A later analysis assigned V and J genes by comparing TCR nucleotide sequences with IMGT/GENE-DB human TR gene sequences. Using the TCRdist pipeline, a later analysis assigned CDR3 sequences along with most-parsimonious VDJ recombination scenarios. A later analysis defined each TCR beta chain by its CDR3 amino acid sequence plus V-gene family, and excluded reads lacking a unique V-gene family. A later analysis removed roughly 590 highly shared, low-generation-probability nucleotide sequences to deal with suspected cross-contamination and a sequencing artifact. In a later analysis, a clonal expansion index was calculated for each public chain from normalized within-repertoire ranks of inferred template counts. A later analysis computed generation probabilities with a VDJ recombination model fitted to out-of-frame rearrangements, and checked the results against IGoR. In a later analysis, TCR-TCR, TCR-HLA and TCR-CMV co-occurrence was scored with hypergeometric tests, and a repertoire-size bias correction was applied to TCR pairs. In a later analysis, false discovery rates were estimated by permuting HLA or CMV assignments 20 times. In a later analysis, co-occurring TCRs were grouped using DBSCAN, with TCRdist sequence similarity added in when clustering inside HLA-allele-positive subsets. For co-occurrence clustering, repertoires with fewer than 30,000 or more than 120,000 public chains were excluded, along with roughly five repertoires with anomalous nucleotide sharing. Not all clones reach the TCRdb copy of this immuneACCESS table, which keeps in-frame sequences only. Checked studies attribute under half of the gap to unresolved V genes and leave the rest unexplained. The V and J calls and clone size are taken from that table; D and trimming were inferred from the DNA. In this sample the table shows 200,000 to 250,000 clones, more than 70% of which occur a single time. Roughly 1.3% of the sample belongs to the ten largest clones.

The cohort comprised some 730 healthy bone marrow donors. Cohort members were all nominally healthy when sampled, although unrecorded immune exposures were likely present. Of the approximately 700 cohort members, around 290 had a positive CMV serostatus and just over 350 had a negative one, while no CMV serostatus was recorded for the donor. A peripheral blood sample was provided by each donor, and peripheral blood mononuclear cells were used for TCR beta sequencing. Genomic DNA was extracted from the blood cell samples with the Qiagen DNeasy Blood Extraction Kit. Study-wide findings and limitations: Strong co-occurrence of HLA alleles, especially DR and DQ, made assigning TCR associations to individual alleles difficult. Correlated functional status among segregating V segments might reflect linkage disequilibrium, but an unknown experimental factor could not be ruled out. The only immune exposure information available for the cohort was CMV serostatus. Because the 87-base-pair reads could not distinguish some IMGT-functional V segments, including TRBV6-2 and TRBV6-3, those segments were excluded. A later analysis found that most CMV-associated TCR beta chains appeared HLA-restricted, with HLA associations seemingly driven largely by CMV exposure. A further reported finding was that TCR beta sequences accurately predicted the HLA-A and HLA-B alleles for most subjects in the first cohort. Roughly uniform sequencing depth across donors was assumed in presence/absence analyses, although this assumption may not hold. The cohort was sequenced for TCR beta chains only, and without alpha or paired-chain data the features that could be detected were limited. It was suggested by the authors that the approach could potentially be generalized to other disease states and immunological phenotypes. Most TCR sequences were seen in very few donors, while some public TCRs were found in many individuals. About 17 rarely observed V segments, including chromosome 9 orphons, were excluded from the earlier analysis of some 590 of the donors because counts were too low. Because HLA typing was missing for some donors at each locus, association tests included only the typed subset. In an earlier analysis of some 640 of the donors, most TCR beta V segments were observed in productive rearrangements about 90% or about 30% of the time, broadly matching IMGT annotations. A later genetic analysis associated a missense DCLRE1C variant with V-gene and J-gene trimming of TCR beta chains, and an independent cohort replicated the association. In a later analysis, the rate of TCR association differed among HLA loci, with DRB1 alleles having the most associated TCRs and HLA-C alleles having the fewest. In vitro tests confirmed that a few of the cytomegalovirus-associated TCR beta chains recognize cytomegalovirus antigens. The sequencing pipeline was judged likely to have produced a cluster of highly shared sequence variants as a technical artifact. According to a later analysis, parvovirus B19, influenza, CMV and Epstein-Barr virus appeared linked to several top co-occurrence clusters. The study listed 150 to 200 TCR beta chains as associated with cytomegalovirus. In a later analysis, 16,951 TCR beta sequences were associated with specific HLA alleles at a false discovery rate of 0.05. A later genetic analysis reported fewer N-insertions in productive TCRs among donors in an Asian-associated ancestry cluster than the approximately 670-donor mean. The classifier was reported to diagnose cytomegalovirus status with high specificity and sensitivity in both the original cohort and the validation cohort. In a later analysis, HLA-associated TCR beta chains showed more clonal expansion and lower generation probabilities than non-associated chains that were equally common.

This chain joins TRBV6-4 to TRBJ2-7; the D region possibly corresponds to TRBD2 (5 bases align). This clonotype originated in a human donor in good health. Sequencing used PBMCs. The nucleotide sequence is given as TGTGCCAGCCGGGGTAGACAGCAGTACTTC. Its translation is CASRGRQQYF.